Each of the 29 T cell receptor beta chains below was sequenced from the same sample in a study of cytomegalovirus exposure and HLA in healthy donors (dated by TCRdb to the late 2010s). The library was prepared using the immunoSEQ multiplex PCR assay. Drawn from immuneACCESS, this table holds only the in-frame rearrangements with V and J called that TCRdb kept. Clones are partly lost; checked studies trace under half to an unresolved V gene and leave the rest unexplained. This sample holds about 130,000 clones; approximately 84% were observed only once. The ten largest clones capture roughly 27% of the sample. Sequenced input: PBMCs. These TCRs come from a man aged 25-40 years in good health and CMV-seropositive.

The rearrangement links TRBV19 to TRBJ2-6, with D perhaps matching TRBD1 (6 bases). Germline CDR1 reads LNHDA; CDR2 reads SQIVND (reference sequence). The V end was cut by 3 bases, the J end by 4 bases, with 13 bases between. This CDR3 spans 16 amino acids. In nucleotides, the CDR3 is TGTGCCAGTAGTATCCAGGGGACGTCGGGGGCCAACGTCCTGACTTTC. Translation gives CASSIQGTSGANVLTF.

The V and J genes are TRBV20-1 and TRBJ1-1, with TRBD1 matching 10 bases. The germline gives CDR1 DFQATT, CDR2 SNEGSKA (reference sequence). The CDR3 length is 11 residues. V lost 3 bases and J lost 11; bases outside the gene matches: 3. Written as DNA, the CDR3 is TGCAGTGCTAGTTGGGACAGGGGTGCTTTCTTT. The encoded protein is CSASWDRGAFF.

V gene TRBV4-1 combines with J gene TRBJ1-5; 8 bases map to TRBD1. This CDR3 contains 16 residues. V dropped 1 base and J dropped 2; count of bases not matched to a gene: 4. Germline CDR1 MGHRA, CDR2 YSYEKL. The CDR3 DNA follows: TGCGCCAGCAGCCAAGTCCCGGGACAGGGCAATCAGCCCCAGCATTTT. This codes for CASSQVPGQGNQPQHF.

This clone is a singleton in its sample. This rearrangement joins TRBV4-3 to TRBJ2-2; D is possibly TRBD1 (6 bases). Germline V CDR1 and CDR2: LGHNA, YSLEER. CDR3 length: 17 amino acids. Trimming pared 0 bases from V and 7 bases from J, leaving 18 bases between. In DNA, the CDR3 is TGCGCCAGCAGCCAAGAAGGTTCCCAGGGGCGGTTCGGGGAGCTGTTTTTT. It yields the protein CASSQEGSQGRFGELFF.

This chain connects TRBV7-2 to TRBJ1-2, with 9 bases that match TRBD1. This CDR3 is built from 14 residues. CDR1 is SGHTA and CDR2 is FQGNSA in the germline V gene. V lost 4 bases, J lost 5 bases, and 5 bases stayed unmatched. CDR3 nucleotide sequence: TGTGCCAGCAGCTCCGACAGGGGGTATTATGGCTACACCTTC. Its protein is CASSSDRGYYGYTF. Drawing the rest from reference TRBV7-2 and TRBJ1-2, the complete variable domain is GAGVSQSPSNKVTEKGKDVELRCDPISGHTALYWYRQSLGQGLEFLIYFQGNSAPDKSGLPSDRFSAERTGGSVSTLTIQRTQQEDSAVYLCASSSDRGYYGYTFGSGTRLTVV.

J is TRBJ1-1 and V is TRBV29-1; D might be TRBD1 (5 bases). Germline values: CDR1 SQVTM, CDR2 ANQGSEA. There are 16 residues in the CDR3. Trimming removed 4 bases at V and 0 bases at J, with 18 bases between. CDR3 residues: CSVVGGQGRVNTEAFF. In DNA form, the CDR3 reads TGCAGCGTTGTCGGCGGTCAGGGCAGGGTGAACACTGAAGCTTTCTTT.

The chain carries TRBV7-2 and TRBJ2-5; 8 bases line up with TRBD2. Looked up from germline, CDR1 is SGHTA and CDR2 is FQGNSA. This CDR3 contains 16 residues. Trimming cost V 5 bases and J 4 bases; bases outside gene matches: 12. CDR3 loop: CASSQDSGGPRETQYF. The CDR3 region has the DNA TGTGCCAGCAGCCAGGATTCGGGAGGGCCGCGAGAGACCCAGTACTTC.

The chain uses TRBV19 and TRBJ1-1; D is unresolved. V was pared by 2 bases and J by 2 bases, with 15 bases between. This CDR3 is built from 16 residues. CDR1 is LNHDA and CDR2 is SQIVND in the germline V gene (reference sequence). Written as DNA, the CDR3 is TGTGCCAGTAGTATATCCGGAGGAGGACTAAACACTGAAGCTTTCTTT. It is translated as CASSISGGGLNTEAFF.

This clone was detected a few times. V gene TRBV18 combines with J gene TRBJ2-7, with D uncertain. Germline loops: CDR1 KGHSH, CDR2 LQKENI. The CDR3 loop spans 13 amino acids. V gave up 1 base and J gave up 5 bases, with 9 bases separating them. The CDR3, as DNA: TGTGCCAGCTCACCACTATCACAGAACGAGCAGTACTTC. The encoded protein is CASSPLSQNEQYF.

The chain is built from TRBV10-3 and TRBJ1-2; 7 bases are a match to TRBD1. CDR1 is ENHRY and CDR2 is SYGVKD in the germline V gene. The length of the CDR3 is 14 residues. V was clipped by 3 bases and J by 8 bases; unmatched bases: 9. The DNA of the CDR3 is TGTGCCATCAGTGAAGACAGGGCTCTGGGCGGCTACACCTTC. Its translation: CAISEDRALGGYTF.

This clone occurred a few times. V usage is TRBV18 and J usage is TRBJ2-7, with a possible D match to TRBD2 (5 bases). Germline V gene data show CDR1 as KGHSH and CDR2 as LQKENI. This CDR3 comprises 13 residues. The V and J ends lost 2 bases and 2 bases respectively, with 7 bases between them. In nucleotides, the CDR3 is TGTGCCAGCTCACCAACTAGAACCTACGAGCAGTACTTC. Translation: CASSPTRTYEQYF.

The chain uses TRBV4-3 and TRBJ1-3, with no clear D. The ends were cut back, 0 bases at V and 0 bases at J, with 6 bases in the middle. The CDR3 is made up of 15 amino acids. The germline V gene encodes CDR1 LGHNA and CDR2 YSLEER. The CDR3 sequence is CASSQDLLSGNTIYF. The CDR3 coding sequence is TGCGCCAGCAGCCAAGATCTCCTCTCTGGAAACACCATATATTTT.

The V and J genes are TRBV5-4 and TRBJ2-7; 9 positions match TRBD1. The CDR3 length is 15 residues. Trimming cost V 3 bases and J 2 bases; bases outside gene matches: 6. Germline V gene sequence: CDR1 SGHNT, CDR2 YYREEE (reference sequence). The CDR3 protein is CASSWDRDSAYEQYF. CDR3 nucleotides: TGTGCCAGCAGCTGGGACAGGGATAGCGCCTACGAGCAGTACTTC.

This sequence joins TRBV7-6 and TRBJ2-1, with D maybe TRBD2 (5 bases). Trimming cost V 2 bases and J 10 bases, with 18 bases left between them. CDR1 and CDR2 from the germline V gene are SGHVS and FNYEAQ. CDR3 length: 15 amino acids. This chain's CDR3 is CASSLSSGGLGEQFF. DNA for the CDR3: TGTGCCAGCAGCTTATCCAGCGGAGGATTAGGAGAGCAGTTCTTC.

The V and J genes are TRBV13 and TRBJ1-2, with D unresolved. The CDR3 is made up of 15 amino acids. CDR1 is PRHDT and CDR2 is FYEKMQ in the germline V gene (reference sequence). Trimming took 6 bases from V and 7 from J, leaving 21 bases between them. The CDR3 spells CASSSGRTSGSGYTF. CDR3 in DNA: TGTGCCAGCAGTAGCGGTAGGACCTCCGGGAGTGGCTACACCTTC.

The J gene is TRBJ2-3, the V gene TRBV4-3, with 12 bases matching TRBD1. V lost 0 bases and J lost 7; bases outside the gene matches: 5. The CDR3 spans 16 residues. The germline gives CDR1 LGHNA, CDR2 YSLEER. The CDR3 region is CASSQDPGTGGYTQYF. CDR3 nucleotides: TGCGCCAGCAGCCAAGATCCCGGGACAGGGGGCTATACGCAGTATTTT.

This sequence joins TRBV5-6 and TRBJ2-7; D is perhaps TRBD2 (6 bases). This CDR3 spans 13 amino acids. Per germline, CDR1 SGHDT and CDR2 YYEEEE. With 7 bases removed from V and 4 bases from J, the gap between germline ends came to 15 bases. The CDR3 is CASAWGVGYEQYF. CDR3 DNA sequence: TGTGCCAGCGCCTGGGGGGTTGGTTACGAGCAGTACTTC.

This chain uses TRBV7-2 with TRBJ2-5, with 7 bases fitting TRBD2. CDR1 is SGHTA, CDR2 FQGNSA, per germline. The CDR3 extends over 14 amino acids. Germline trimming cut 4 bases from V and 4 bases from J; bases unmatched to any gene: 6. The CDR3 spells CASSWGGEGETQYF. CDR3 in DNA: TGTGCCAGCAGCTGGGGGGGGGAGGGAGAGACCCAGTACTTC. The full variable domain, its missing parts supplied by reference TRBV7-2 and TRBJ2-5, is GAGVSQSPSNKVTEKGKDVELRCDPISGHTALYWYRQSLGQGLEFLIYFQGNSAPDKSGLPSDRFSAERTGGSVSTLTIQRTQQEDSAVYLCASSWGGEGETQYFGPGTRLLVL.

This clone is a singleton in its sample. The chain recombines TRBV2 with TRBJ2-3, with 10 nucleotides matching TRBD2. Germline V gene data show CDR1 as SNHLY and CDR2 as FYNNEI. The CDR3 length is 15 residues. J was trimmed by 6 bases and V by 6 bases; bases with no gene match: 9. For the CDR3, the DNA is TGTGCCAGCAGCGAGCGGGAGGGGGAGTGGGATACGCAGTATTTT. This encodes CASSEREGEWDTQYF. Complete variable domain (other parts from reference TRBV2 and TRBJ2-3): EPEVTQTPSHQVTQMGQEVILRCVPISNHLYFYWYRQILGQKVEFLVSFYNNEISEKSEIFDDQFSVERPDGSNFTLKIRSTKLEDSAMYFCASSEREGEWDTQYFGPGTRLTVL.

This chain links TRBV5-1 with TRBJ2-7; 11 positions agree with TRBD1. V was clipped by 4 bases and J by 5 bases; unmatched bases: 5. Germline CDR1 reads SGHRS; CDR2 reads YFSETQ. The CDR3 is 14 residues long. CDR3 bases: TGCGCCAGCAGCCCCGGGACAGGGGGTCACGAGCAGTACTTC. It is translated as CASSPGTGGHEQYF.

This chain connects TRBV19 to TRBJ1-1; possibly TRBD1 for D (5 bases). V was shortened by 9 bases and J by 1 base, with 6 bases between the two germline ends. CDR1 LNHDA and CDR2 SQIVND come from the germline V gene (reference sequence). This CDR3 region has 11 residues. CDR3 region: CASGQNTEAFF. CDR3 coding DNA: TGTGCCAGCGGACAGAACACTGAAGCTTTCTTT. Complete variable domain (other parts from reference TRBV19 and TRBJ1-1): DGGITQSPKYLFRKEGQNVTLSCEQNLNHDAMYWYRQDPGQGLRLIYYSQIVNDFQKGDIAEGYSVSREKKESFPLTVTSAQKNPTAFYLCASGQNTEAFFGQGTRLTVV.

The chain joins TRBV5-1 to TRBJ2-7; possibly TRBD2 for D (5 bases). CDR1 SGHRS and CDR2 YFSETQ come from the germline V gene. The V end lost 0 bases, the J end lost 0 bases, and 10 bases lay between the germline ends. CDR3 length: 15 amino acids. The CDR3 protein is CASSLGDGSSYEQYF. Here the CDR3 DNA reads TGCGCCAGCAGCTTGGGAGATGGGAGCTCCTACGAGCAGTACTTC.

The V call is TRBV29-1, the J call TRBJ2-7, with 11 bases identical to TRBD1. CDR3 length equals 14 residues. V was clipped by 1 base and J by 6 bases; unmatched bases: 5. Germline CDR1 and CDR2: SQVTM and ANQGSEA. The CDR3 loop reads CSVEGGQGASEQYF. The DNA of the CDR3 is TGCAGCGTTGAAGGAGGACAGGGGGCGAGCGAGCAGTACTTC.

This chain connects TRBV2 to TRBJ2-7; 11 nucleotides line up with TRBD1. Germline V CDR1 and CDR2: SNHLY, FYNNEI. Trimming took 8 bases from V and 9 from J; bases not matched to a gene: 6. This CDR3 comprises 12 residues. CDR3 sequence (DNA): TGTGCCAGCGGGACAGGGGGTGGCGGGCAGTACTTC. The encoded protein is CASGTGGGGQYF.

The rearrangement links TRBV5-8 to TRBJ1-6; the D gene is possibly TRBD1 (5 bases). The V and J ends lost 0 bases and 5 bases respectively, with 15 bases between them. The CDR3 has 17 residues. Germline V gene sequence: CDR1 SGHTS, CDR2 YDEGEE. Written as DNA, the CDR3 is TGTGCCAGCAGCTTGGGCGAGGAGGGGTTAAATAATTCACCCCTCCACTTT. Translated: CASSLGEEGLNNSPLHF.

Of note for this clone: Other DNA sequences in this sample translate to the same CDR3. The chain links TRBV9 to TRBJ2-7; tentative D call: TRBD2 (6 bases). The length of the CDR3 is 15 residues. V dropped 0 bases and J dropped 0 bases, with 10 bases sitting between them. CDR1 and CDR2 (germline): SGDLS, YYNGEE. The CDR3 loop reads CASSVEGGSSYEQYF. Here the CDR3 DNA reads TGTGCCAGCAGCGTAGAAGGAGGGAGCTCCTACGAGCAGTACTTC.

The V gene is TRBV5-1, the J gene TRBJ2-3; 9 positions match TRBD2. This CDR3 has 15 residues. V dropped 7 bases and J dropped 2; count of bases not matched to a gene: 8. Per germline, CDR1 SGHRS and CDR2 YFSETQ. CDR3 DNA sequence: TGCGCCAGCCGGGAGCGGGGGGTTAACACAGATACGCAGTATTTT. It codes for CASRERGVNTDTQYF. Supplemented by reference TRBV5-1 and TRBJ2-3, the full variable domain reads KAGVTQTPRYLIKTRGQQVTLSCSPISGHRSVSWYQQTPGQGLQFLFEYFSETQRNKGNFPGRFSGRQFSNSRSEMNVSTLELGDSALYLCASRERGVNTDTQYFGPGTRLTVL.

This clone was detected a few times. The CDR3 DNA reads TGCGCCAGCAGCTTGGCCTTTAACCCCTGGGGGGAGGGGGAGCAGTACTTC. Encoded protein: CASSLAFNPWGEGEQYF. This chain connects TRBV5-1 to TRBJ2-7, with 7 positions matching TRBD2. The CDR3 is 17 residues long. Germline V CDR1 and CDR2: SGHRS, YFSETQ. The V gene end was trimmed by 0 bases and the J gene end by 7 bases; junction bases not matched to a gene: 16.

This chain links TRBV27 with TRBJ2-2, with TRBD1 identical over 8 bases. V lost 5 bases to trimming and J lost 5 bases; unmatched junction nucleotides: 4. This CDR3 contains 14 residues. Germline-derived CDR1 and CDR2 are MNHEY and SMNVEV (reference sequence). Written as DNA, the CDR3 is TGTGCCAGCAGTCCCCGGACAGGGACCGGGGAGCTGTTTTTT. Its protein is CASSPRTGTGELFF.